Listed below are T cell receptor beta chains from one sample, sequenced in a study of blood T cell repertoires in COVID-19. The repertoire was sequenced with immunoSEQ multiplex PCR; TCRdb's copy has only in-frame clones and lacks some. The profile shows 300,000 to 350,000 clones, more than 80% of them singletons. Sequencing was carried out using peripheral blood. The origin of the receptors is a woman aged 25 to 39 with COVID-19, enrolled during active disease. Both conserved end residues are part of each CDR3. A D gene is named only where the DNA matches it firmly. Rows give clone size only sometimes, using once, few, many, or a class for an expanded clone.

V gene: TRBV9
J gene: TRBJ2-7
clone size: .
D gene: .
CDR3 DNA: TGTGCCAGCAGCGCTCTCCCAGGGCCTCGCTACGAGCAGTACTTC
CDR3 protein: CASSALPGPRYEQYF

V gene: TRBV7-3
J gene: TRBJ2-1
clone size: once
D gene: .
CDR3 DNA: TGTGCCAGCAGCTTAATCGGCGGGGATAACAATGAGCAGTTCTTC
CDR3 protein: CASSLIGGDNNEQFF

V gene: TRBV7-3
J gene: TRBJ2-5
clone size: .
D gene: TRBD2
CDR3 DNA: TGTGCCAGCAGCCTAGGACTAGCGGGAGGAGGGGAGACCCAGTACTTC
CDR3 protein: CASSLGLAGGGETQYF

V gene: TRBV28
J gene: TRBJ1-3
clone size: .
D gene: TRBD1
CDR3 DNA: TGTGCCAGCAGTTTATTTGCAGGGGGGTCTGGAAACACCATATATTTT
CDR3 protein: CASSLFAGGSGNTIYF

V gene: TRBV7-8
J gene: TRBJ2-1
clone size: .
D gene: .
CDR3 DNA: TGTGCCAGCAGCTTAATGGCTAGCCCATACAATGAGCAGTTCTTC
CDR3 protein: CASSLMASPYNEQFF

V gene: TRBV29-1
J gene: TRBJ1-2
clone size: .
D gene: .
CDR3 DNA: TGCAGCTCGTCCAGGGTCAGTTATGGCTACACCTTC
CDR3 protein: CSSSRVSYGYTF

V gene: TRBV7-9
J gene: TRBJ1-1
clone size: .
D gene: TRBD1
CDR3 DNA: TGTGCCAGCAGCTCTAGGGACAGGGCGTGGACTGAAGCTTTCTTT
CDR3 protein: CASSSRDRAWTEAFF

V gene: TRBV5-1
J gene: TRBJ1-2
clone size: .
D gene: TRBD1
CDR3 DNA: TGCGCCAGCAGCGTTACAGGGGACTATGGCTACACCTTC
CDR3 protein: CASSVTGDYGYTF

V gene: TRBV2
J gene: TRBJ2-1
clone size: .
D gene: TRBD1
CDR3 DNA: TGTGCCAGCAGTGAAGGGACAGGGGGCGCCGAGAGCTCCTACAATGAGCAGTTCTTC
CDR3 protein: CASSEGTGGAESSYNEQFF

V gene: TRBV5-5
J gene: TRBJ1-1
clone size: .
D gene: TRBD1
CDR3 DNA: TGTGCCAGCAGCCTAACAGGGGGACGAACTGAAGCTTTCTTT
CDR3 protein: CASSLTGGRTEAFF

V gene: TRBV7-6
J gene: TRBJ2-3
clone size: .
D gene: TRBD2
CDR3 DNA: TGTGCCAGCAGCTTAGGTAGCGGGAGGAGCACAGATACGCAGTATTTT
CDR3 protein: CASSLGSGRSTDTQYF